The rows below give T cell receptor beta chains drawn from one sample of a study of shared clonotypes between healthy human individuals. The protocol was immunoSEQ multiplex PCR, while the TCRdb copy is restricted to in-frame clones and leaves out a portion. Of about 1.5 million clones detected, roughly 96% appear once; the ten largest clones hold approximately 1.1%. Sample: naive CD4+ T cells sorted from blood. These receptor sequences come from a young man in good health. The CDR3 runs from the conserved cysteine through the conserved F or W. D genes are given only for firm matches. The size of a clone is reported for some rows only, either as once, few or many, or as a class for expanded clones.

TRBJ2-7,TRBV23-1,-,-,CASSKKGTPEYEQYF,TGCGCCAGCAGTAAAAAGGGGACTCCGGAATACGAGCAGTACTTC
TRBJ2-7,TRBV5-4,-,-,CASSLGLAGSYEQYF,TGTGCCAGCAGCTTGGGTCTCGCGGGGTCCTACGAGCAGTACTTC
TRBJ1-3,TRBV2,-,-,CASSLRDLSGNTIYF,TGTGCCAGCAGTCTGAGGGACTTGAGTGGAAACACCATATATTTT
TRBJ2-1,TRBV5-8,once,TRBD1,CASSQRTGWSYNEQFF,TGTGCCAGCAGCCAAAGGACAGGGTGGTCCTACAATGAGCAGTTCTTC
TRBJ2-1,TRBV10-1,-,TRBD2,CATTGLFPSSYNEQFF,TGCGCCACCACGGGACTATTCCCCAGCTCCTACAATGAGCAGTTCTTC
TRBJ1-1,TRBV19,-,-,CASTRGRGNTEAFF,TGTGCCAGTACCAGGGGACGGGGGAACACTGAAGCTTTCTTT
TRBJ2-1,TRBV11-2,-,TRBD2,CASSSSGLAGTGEQFF,TGTGCCAGCAGCTCAAGCGGATTAGCGGGAACGGGTGAGCAGTTCTTC
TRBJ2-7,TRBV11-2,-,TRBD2,CASSYRPTSGTYEQYF,TGTGCCAGCAGTTACCGACCGACTAGCGGTACCTACGAGCAGTACTTC
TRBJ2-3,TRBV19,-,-,CASSIMGGLRGTDTQYF,TGTGCCAGTAGTATCATGGGAGGGCTGAGGGGGACAGATACGCAGTATTTT
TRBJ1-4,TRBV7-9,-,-,CASFSGFGEKLFF,TGTGCCAGCTTTTCTGGGTTCGGTGAAAAACTGTTTTTT
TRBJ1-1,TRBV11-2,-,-,CASSQFRDTEAFF,TGTGCCAGCAGCCAATTCAGGGACACTGAAGCTTTCTTT
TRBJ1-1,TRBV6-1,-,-,CASSEVRSLQNTEAFF,TGTGCCAGCAGTGAAGTTCGCTCCCTCCAGAACACTGAAGCTTTCTTT
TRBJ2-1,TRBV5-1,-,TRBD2,CASSQGLAGGPTYNEQFF,TGCGCCAGCAGCCAGGGACTAGCGGGAGGGCCTACCTACAATGAGCAGTTCTTC
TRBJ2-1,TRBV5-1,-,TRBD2,CASSLSGGSFDEQFF,TGCGCCAGCAGCTTGTCTGGCGGGAGTTTCGATGAGCAGTTCTTC
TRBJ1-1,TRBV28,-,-,CASKGPRDMNTEAFF,TGTGCCAGCAAGGGCCCAAGAGACATGAACACTGAAGCTTTCTTT
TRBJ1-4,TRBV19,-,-,CASSTGRISNEKLFF,TGTGCCAGTAGTACCGGGAGAATTAGTAATGAAAAACTGTTTTTT
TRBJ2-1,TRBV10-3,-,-,CAISVDSGAYSSYNEQFF,TGTGCCATCAGTGTTGATAGCGGCGCCTATAGCTCCTACAATGAGCAGTTCTTC
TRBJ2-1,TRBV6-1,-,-,CASTSGTYNEQFF,TGTGCCAGCACCTCCGGGACCTACAATGAGCAGTTCTTC
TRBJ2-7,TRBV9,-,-,CASARRAGSSYEQYF,TGTGCCAGCGCCCGGAGGGCGGGGTCCTCCTACGAGCAGTACTTC
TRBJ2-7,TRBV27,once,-,CATRNVPIAAAFYEQYF,TGTGCCACCAGAAACGTTCCCATAGCGGCAGCTTTCTACGAGCAGTACTTC
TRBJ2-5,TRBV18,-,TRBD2,CASSPRTTAGGGQETQYF,TGTGCCAGCTCACCCCGAACCACAGCGGGAGGCGGCCAAGAGACCCAGTACTTC
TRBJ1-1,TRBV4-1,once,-,CASSQDLGRTEAFF,TGCGCCAGCAGCCAAGATTTGGGGCGGACTGAAGCTTTCTTT
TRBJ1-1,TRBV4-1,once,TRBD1,CASSQEDRGTEAFF,TGCGCCAGCAGCCAAGAAGACAGGGGTACTGAAGCTTTCTTT
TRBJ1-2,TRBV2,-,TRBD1,CASSARDRDGYTF,TGTGCCAGCAGTGCCCGGGACAGGGACGGCTACACCTTC
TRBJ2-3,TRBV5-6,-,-,CASSLYGPHTDTQYF,TGTGCCAGCAGCTTGTATGGCCCGCACACAGATACGCAGTATTTT
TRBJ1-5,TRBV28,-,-,CASSPTGKGDQPQHF,TGTGCCAGCAGCCCCACAGGGAAGGGGGATCAGCCCCAGCATTTT
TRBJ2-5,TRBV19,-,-,CASSYDGYQETQYF,TGTGCCAGTAGTTACGACGGATACCAAGAGACCCAGTACTTC
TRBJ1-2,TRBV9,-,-,CASSGGDGNYGYTF,TGTGCCAGCAGCGGTGGAGACGGAAACTATGGCTACACCTTC
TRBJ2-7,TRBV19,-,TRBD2,CASSYSGIRSYEQYF,TGTGCCAGTAGTTACAGCGGGATTCGTTCCTACGAGCAGTACTTC
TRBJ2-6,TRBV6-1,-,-,CASSDRTSGANVLTF,TGTGCCAGCAGTGACCGAACCTCTGGGGCCAACGTCCTGACTTTC
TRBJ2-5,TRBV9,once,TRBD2,CASSAGGTSGQETQYF,TGTGCCAGCAGCGCCGGAGGGACTAGCGGGCAAGAGACCCAGTACTTC
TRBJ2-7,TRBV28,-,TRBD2,CASSSTGTSGSREQYF,TGTGCCAGCAGTTCTACCGGGACTAGCGGGAGTCGCGAGCAGTACTTC
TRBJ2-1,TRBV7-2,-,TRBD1,CASSLEGRRRGRYNEQFF,TGTGCCAGCAGCTTAGAAGGGCGTAGAAGGGGGCGGTACAATGAGCAGTTCTTC
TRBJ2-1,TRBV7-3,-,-,CASSLQPYNEQFF,TGTGCCAGCAGCTTACAACCATACAATGAGCAGTTCTTC
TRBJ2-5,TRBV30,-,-,CAWSEGWTETQYF,TGTGCCTGGAGTGAGGGGTGGACAGAGACCCAGTACTTC
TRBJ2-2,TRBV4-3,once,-,CASSQEWVGELFF,TGCGCCAGCAGCCAAGAATGGGTCGGGGAGCTGTTTTTT